One and the same sample provided the 9 T cell receptor beta chains below, sequenced in a study of T cell changes during pregnancy in multiple sclerosis (dated by TCRdb to the late 2010s). The library was made by the immunoSEQ multiplex PCR assay. TCRdb stores this immuneACCESS table with in-frame sequences only. Part of the clones is absent; in the studies checked, under half of the shortfall reflects unresolved V genes, and no reason is known for the rest. The sample records approximately 60,000 clones, 91% of which are singletons. Approximately 0.9% of the sample comes from the top ten. This sample comprised peripheral blood, obtained before pregnancy. The origin of the receptors is a female donor with multiple sclerosis, enrolled in a pregnancy study.

The chain couples TRBV5-4 to TRBJ2-1, with TRBD1 as a possible D gene (6 bases). V lost 1 base and J 6 bases, leaving 14 bases between the germline ends. The germline CDR1 and CDR2 sequences are SGHNT and YYREEE (reference sequence). The CDR3 loop spans 15 amino acids. CDR3: CASSLLVGAVNEQFF. Written as DNA, the CDR3 is TGTGCCAGCAGCTTGTTGGTGGGGGCAGTCAATGAGCAGTTCTTC.

The rearrangement uses TRBV7-2 and TRBJ2-7; a weak D match, TRBD1 (6 bases). The germline V gene has CDR1 SGHTA and CDR2 FQGNSA. CDR3 length: 14 residues. V lost 4 bases to trimming and J lost 3 bases, with 13 bases between them. The CDR3, as DNA: TGTGCCAGCAGCTCACAGGGTGGGGACTACGAGCAGTACTTC. It is translated as CASSSQGGDYEQYF.

The chain joins TRBV9 to TRBJ2-1; 12 bases match TRBD2. The V gene's germline CDR1 is SGDLS and CDR2 YYNGEE. There are 16 residues in the CDR3. Trimming at V came to 0 bases and at J to 6 bases, leaving 4 bases not matched to a gene. The CDR3 reads CASSVVASGGANEQFF. The CDR3 nucleotides read TGTGCCAGCAGCGTAGTTGCTAGCGGGGGGGCCAATGAGCAGTTCTTC.

The rearrangement joins TRBV29-1 to TRBJ2-6; 9 bases fit TRBD1. V shed 4 bases and J 4 bases; nucleotides not matched to a gene: 5. CDR1 is SQVTM and CDR2 is ANQGSEA in the germline V gene. The CDR3 is 15 amino acids. The CDR3 DNA reads TGCAGCGTTGTCGGACAGGGGTCCGGGGCCAACGTCCTGACTTTC. This codes for CSVVGQGSGANVLTF.

The V gene is TRBV27, the J gene TRBJ1-1; D ambiguous. CDR1 is MNHEY and CDR2 is SMNVEV in the germline V gene (reference sequence). The V and J ends lost 3 bases and 1 base respectively, with 9 bases between them. The CDR3 extends over 14 amino acids. This CDR3 reads CASSLRAGNTEAFF. CDR3 DNA: TGTGCCAGCAGTTTGAGGGCAGGGAACACTGAAGCTTTCTTT.

This clone was counted between two and nine times. The genes are TRBV18 and TRBJ1-6; tentatively, D is TRBD1 (6 bases). The CDR3 is 15 residues long. Germline CDR1 KGHSH, CDR2 LQKENI. V was trimmed by 3 bases and J by 5 bases, leaving 11 bases between them. The CDR3 nucleotides read TGTGCCAGCTCACCCCGACAGGTTGATAATTCACCCCTCCACTTT. Encoded protein: CASSPRQVDNSPLHF.

CDR3 nucleotides: TGTGCCAGCAGCTTAGGTGTCTCCAACACTGAAGCTTTCTTT. Encoded protein: CASSLGVSNTEAFF. The chain uses TRBV7-2 and TRBJ1-1, with unresolved D. The CDR3 has 14 amino acids. V lost 1 base and J 2 bases, leaving 8 bases between the germline ends. Germline V gene data show CDR1 as SGHTA and CDR2 as FQGNSA.

The chain uses TRBV7-2 and TRBJ2-3; D is possibly TRBD1 (6 bases). Trimming removed 5 bases at V and 1 base at J, with 16 bases between. Germline V lookup: CDR1 SGHTA, CDR2 FQGNSA. The CDR3 has 16 residues. CDR3 nucleotides: TGTGCCAGCAGCCTGCACAGGGCTCAGGGCACAGATACGCAGTATTTT. Amino acids: CASSLHRAQGTDTQYF.

The chain is built from TRBV29-1 and TRBJ1-5; the D is unclear. Trimming cost V 6 bases and J 4 bases, with 10 bases left between them. The CDR3 totals 12 residues. Germline assignment: CDR1 SQVTM and CDR2 ANQGSEA. CDR3 in DNA: TGCAGCGTCTCACAACCAAATCAGCCCCAGCATTTT. Amino acids: CSVSQPNQPQHF.